These 13 T cell receptor beta chains share one sample of origin, sequenced in a study of cytomegalovirus exposure and HLA in healthy donors. Primers for the PCR totalled 60 Vbeta and 13 Jbeta. The method was immunoSEQ multiplex PCR; TCRdb's version includes in-frame clones alone and lacks a portion of them. The table has about 190,000 clones, 70% to 75% seen once. The sequencing sample was made of PBMCs. The receptors derive from a man under 40 in good health and CMV-seropositive.

This clone occurred a few times. The genes are TRBV21-1 and TRBJ2-1; the table's TRBD2 call for D was not verified on the DNA. TRBV21-1 is flagged as a pseudogene. The CDR3 length is 14 residues. The CDR3 sequence: CASSKELPSDEQFF. The CDR3 DNA follows: TGTGCCAGCAGCAAAGAGTTGCCCTCGGATGAGCAGTTCTTC.

This chain uses TRBV5-6 with TRBJ1-5; the D gene is possibly TRBD1 (5 bases). The germline V gene encodes CDR1 SGHDT and CDR2 YYEEEE. This CDR3 comprises 15 residues. Deletions cut 4 bases from V and 4 bases from J, with 15 bases between. The CDR3 DNA sequence: TGTGCCAGCAGCCCGAACGGGGGAGGGAATCAGCCCCAGCATTTT. Its protein is CASSPNGGGNQPQHF.

A single count supports this clone. The chain joins TRBV7-9 to TRBJ1-1; tentative D call: TRBD1 (5 bases). The CDR3 loop spans 13 amino acids. From germline, CDR1 is SEHNR and CDR2 FQNEAQ (reference sequence). Deletions cut 2 bases from V and 4 bases from J, with 8 bases between. The CDR3 sequence is CASSLQGTTEAFF. In DNA, the CDR3 is TGTGCCAGCAGCTTACAGGGTACCACTGAAGCTTTCTTT.

This rearrangement joins TRBV9 to TRBJ2-7, with 7 bases that match TRBD1. This CDR3 is built from 16 residues. Unmatched junction bases numbered 11, after V lost 5 bases and J lost 0 bases. Germline CDR1 and CDR2: SGDLS and YYNGEE. Here the CDR3 DNA reads TGTGCCAGCAGTCGCTCAGGGGGTGCAAGCTCCTACGAGCAGTACTTC. Protein sequence: CASSRSGGASSYEQYF.

The V and J genes are TRBV19 and TRBJ2-3, with D unresolved. Per germline, CDR1 LNHDA and CDR2 SQIVND (reference sequence). The CDR3 runs to 15 residues. V shed 4 bases and J shed 0 bases, with 11 bases lying between them. DNA of the CDR3: TGTGCCAGTAGTACACAGAGCCTTAGCACAGATACGCAGTATTTT. Amino acids: CASSTQSLSTDTQYF.

The chain combines TRBV5-3 with TRBJ2-3; weak D call: TRBD2 (5 bases). TRBV5-3 is an ORF, and what it does is uncertain. There are 19 residues in the CDR3. Between the trimmed V and J ends, which lost 3 bases and 3 bases, there was a span of 26 bases. CDR3: CARSCGIGVWEFTTDTQYF. The CDR3 nucleotides are TGTGCCAGAAGCTGTGGCATCGGAGTATGGGAGTTTACGACAGATACGCAGTATTTT.

This clone was counted a few times. This rearrangement joins TRBV19 to TRBJ2-5; 10 positions agree with TRBD1. Per the germline V gene, CDR1 is LNHDA and CDR2 is SQIVND (reference sequence). The CDR3 spans 14 residues. J gave up 4 bases and V 6 bases, and 5 bases lay outside the gene matches. CDR3 protein: CASRDRGRGETQYF. CDR3 DNA: TGTGCCAGTAGAGACAGGGGGCGCGGAGAGACCCAGTACTTC.

The chain uses TRBV7-3 and TRBJ2-1; 11 nucleotides line up with TRBD2. The V and J ends lost 3 bases and 3 bases, in that order; junction bases with no gene match: 4. CDR3 size: 16 residues. Germline CDR1 is SGHTA and CDR2 is FQGTGA. CDR3 nucleotide sequence: TGTGCCAGCAGCTTTACCGGGACTAGCGGCTACAATGAGCAGTTCTTC. As protein: CASSFTGTSGYNEQFF.

V gene TRBV7-9 combines with J gene TRBJ1-2, with 8 bases matching TRBD1. J gave up 8 bases and V 7 bases, and 12 bases lay outside the gene matches. CDR3 size: 14 residues. Germline assignment: CDR1 SEHNR and CDR2 FQNEAQ (reference sequence). The CDR3 bases are TGTGCCAGCATCCGAGGACAGGGCGACGTGGGCTACACCTTC. Protein: CASIRGQGDVGYTF.

The chain is built from TRBV19 and TRBJ2-1; 13 bases fit TRBD2. V lost 4 bases, J lost 8 bases, and 8 bases stayed unmatched. Germline CDR1 reads LNHDA; CDR2 reads SQIVND (reference sequence). The CDR3 spans 16 residues. The CDR3: CASSTRGLAGAYEQFF. The CDR3 bases are TGTGCCAGTAGTACCCGCGGACTAGCGGGGGCCTATGAGCAGTTCTTC.

This clone was seen a single time. The genes are TRBV10-3 and TRBJ2-2, with 7 nucleotides matching TRBD1. Germline V lookup: CDR1 ENHRY, CDR2 SYGVKD. This CDR3 region has 15 residues. V shed 6 bases, J shed 1 base, and the junction held 5 bases outside the gene matches. CDR3 protein: CAISPGTVNTGELFF. Written as DNA, the CDR3 is TGTGCCATCAGCCCCGGGACAGTGAACACCGGGGAGCTGTTTTTT.

The V gene is TRBV6-5, the J gene TRBJ1-2; TRBD1 matches at 8 bases. This CDR3 is built from 13 residues. Germline CDR1 MNHEY, CDR2 SVGAGI. V trimming: 3 bases; J trimming: 8 bases; junction bases outside the gene matches: 5. In nucleotides, the CDR3 is TGTGCCAGCAGTTATCAGGGGGCGGGAGGCTACACCTTC. Its translation: CASSYQGAGGYTF.

The V call is TRBV19, the J call TRBJ1-4, with TRBD1 as a possible D gene (5 bases). Trimming took 5 bases from V and 0 from J, leaving 13 bases between them. CDR3 size: 16 residues. Germline loops: CDR1 LNHDA, CDR2 SQIVND (reference sequence). This CDR3 is CASSWQGGSTNEKLFF. The DNA of the CDR3 is TGTGCCAGTAGTTGGCAGGGTGGATCAACTAATGAAAAACTGTTTTTT.